This record concerns one T cell receptor beta chain sequence. These data originate in a study of blood T cell repertoires in COVID-19. Study context: T cells, B-cell-depleted T cells, or PBMCs provided the cDNA or gDNA that served as material.

The data were produced by immunoSEQ multiplex PCR, yet TCRdb's version contains in-frame clones alone and is incomplete. This table holds 100,000 to 120,000 clones, approximately 90% found once. The germline V gene has CDR1 SQVTM and CDR2 ANQGSEA. The CDR3 is 15 residues long. V lost 5 bases, J lost 8 bases, and 17 bases stayed unmatched. The sequenced sample consisted of peripheral blood. This chain joins TRBV29-1 and TRBJ1-2; 7 nucleotides line up with TRBD1. The source is a woman aged 50 to 65 with acute or convalescent COVID-19. This chain's CDR3 is CSVRKIGGPGGGYTF. For the CDR3, the DNA is TGCAGCGTTCGTAAGATAGGGGGCCCTGGCGGGGGCTACACCTTC.